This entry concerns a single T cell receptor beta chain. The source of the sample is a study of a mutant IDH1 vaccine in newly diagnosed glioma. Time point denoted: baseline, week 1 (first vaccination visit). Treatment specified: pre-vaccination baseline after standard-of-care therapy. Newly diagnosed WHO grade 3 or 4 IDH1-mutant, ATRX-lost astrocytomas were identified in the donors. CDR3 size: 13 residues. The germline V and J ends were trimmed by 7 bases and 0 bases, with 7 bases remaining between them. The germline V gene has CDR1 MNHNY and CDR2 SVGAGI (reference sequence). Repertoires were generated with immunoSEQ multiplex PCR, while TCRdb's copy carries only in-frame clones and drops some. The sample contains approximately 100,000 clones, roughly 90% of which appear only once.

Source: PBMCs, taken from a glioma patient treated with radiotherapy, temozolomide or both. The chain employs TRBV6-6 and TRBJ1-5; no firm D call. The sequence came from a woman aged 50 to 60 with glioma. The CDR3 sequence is CASKGDSNQPQHF. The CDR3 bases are TGTGCCAGCAAAGGCGATAGCAATCAGCCCCAGCATTTT.